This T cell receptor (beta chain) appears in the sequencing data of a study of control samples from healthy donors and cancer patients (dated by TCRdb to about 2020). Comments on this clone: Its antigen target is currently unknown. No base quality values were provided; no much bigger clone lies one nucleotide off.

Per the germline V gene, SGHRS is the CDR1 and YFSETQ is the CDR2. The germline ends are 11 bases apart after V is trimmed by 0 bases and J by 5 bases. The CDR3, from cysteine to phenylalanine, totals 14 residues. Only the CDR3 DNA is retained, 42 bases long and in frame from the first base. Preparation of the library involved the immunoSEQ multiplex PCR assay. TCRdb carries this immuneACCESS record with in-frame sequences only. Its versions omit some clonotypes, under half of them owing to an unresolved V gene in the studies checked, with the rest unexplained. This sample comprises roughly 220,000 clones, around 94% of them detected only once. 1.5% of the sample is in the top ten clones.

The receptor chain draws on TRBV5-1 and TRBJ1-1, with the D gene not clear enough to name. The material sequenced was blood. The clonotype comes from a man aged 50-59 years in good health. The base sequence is TGCGCCAGCAGCTTGGGACACCCCGGGACTGAAGCTTTCTTT. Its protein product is CASSLGHPGTEAFF.